This T cell receptor beta chain was retrieved from a study of early T cells in non-severe SARS-CoV-2 infection (dated by TCRdb to the early 2020s). Study-level background: Because TCR sequencing relied on bulk RNA taken from unsorted whole blood, pairing of alpha and beta chains was not possible.

The library was prepared using 5' RACE. Sequenced using a NextSeq 500. To correct for sequencing error and PCR bias, the TCR library protocol tagged individual cDNA molecules with unique molecular identifiers. Sequencing covered both TCR alpha and beta chains, and within each sample the abundances of alpha and beta sequences were tightly co-correlated. As for the original processing: Decombinator V4 was used to annotate the V gene, J gene and CDR3 of the TCR sequences. Expanded TCRs were defined as changing significantly between any two time points under a Poisson model with p below 0.0001. Abundances of TCRs were expressed as counts per million after normalisation to the total number of TCRs sequenced in each sample. TRAV1-2 paired with TRAJ12, TRAJ20 or TRAJ33 defined MAIT TCRs, while TRAV10 paired with TRAJ18 defined iNKT TCRs. A search of VDJdb, accessed on 1 November 2021, was run for TCRs annotated to CMV, EBV and SARS-CoV-2, with TCRs annotated for multiple antigens excluded. TCRdb trimmed public reads at Q25 via fastp, called clones via MiXCR and kept in-frame beta chains. Rows with a matching CDR3 protein are joined into one entry that keeps the most common DNA and genes. The V and J calls follow TCRdb's processing rather than the paper's. The sample table lists 40,000 to 45,000 distinct CDR3 sequences, roughly a tenth of them with a count of one. Together, the top ten hold 8.5% to 10% of the sample.

Measured from the cysteine to the phenylalanine, the CDR3 is 14 residues long. Of all the DNA, just the CDR3 is kept, 42 bases in frame from base 1. V lost 5 bases and J lost 2 bases, and the count of bases not matched to a germline gene is 3. For CDR1 and CDR2, the germline V gene lists SGHRS and YFSETQ. The study was a case-control design nested within a healthcare worker cohort in London, UK, with weekly nasopharyngeal swab PCR tests and blood sampling. Healthcare workers were enrolled in the week of the UK lockdown, from 23 to 31 March 2020, and were followed every week for up to about 16 weeks. About this clonotype itself: The specificity of this receptor is unknown. Base qualities are not recorded, but no much larger clone differs from it by a single base.

What the study reported, not specific to this receptor: VDJdb matching was skewed toward anti-spike CD8 responses and likely underestimated virus-specific expansions, missing private and CD4 specificities.

The specimen sequenced was whole blood. The clonotype was recovered from an adult who was a healthcare worker with PCR-confirmed SARS-CoV-2 infection or an uninfected control (not recorded which). The rearranged chain carries TRBV5-1 and TRBJ2-2; TRBD1 agrees with 7 junctional bases. CDR3 protein: CASRGTENTGELFF. The bases are TGCGCCAGCAGGGGGACAGAAAACACCGGGGAGCTGTTTTTT.